The 8 T cell receptor beta chains presented below share a single source sample, sequenced in a study of blood T cell repertoires in COVID-19. The assay was immunoSEQ multiplex PCR, and TCRdb's table has in-frame clones only and misses some. The sample consists of roughly 220,000 clones, under 90% of them appearing once. Sequences were obtained from peripheral blood. These TCRs come from a man aged 30 to 39 with active or convalescent COVID-19.

The chain couples TRBV11-2 to TRBJ2-5, with D tentatively TRBD1 (7 bases). The CDR3 runs to 16 residues. Trimming cost V 6 bases and J 1 base, with 18 bases left between them. Per germline, CDR1 SGHAT and CDR2 FQNNGV. The chain's CDR3 is CASSFYAGQSQETQYF. CDR3 coding DNA: TGTGCCAGCAGTTTCTACGCGGGACAGAGCCAAGAGACCCAGTACTTC.

This clone was detected many times. The chain uses TRBV27 and TRBJ2-1; a possible D gene is TRBD1 (5 bases). The germline V gene has CDR1 MNHEY and CDR2 SMNVEV (reference sequence). Trimming cost V 2 bases and J 6 bases, with 8 bases left between them. The CDR3 consists of 13 residues. CDR3 residues: CASSLNGANEQFF. DNA of the CDR3: TGTGCCAGCAGTTTAAATGGGGCCAATGAGCAGTTCTTC.

V and J are TRBV19 and TRBJ1-5; D may be TRBD1 (6 bases). From germline, CDR1 is LNHDA and CDR2 SQIVND (reference sequence). The V end was cut by 5 bases, the J end by 0 bases, with 17 bases between. The CDR3 has 17 amino acids. CDR3 protein: CASSFPTGPSSNQPQHF. CDR3 nucleotide sequence: TGTGCCAGTAGTTTCCCGACAGGCCCTTCTAGCAATCAGCCCCAGCATTTT.

The chain uses TRBV28 and TRBJ1-1; possible D gene TRBD1, 5 bases. V lost 4 bases and J lost 2, with 11 bases in between. The V gene's germline CDR1 is MDHEN and CDR2 SYDVKM. CDR3 length: 14 residues. CDR3 nucleotide sequence: TGTGCCAGCAGTTCGGGGGGGGTAAACACTGAAGCTTTCTTT. It is translated as CASSSGGVNTEAFF.

The V gene is TRBV10-3, the J gene TRBJ2-1; 9 nucleotides line up with TRBD1. CDR1 is ENHRY and CDR2 is SYGVKD in the germline V gene. This CDR3 is built from 15 residues. V lost 4 bases, J lost 7 bases, and 8 bases stayed unmatched. The CDR3 DNA reads as TGTGCCATCAGTGGCGACAGGGGGGGAAGGAATGAGCAGTTCTTC. Translated: CAISGDRGGRNEQFF.

CDR3 bases: TGTGCCAGCAGTTACTCGGCGGGCCGTGAAGCTTTCTTT. It encodes CASSYSAGREAFF. The genes are TRBV6-5 and TRBJ1-1; D remains ambiguous. The CDR3 is 13 residues long. V shed 0 bases and J shed 7 bases, with 9 bases lying between them. The germline CDR1 and CDR2 sequences are MNHEY and SVGAGI.

The table lists this clone with a count of one. The chain carries TRBV29-1 and TRBJ2-3, with D possibly being TRBD2 (6 bases). This CDR3 region has 18 residues. Between the trimmed V and J ends, which lost 6 bases and 1 base, there was a span of 26 bases. Germline loops: CDR1 SQVTM, CDR2 ANQGSEA. In nucleotides, the CDR3 is TGCAGCGTAAGTGGATACCGGAGGGATTTTTGGGGCACAGATACGCAGTATTTT. It codes for CSVSGYRRDFWGTDTQYF.

This clone was picked up a small number of times. Here the CDR3 DNA reads TGTGCCAGCAGCCACAGAACAGGGGGAAATTACGAGCAGTACTTC. Protein sequence: CASSHRTGGNYEQYF. This chain uses TRBV14 with TRBJ2-7; 8 bases align to TRBD1. J gave up 4 bases and V 3 bases, and 8 bases lay outside the gene matches. The germline CDR1 and CDR2 sequences are SGHDN and FVKESK. There are 15 residues in the CDR3.